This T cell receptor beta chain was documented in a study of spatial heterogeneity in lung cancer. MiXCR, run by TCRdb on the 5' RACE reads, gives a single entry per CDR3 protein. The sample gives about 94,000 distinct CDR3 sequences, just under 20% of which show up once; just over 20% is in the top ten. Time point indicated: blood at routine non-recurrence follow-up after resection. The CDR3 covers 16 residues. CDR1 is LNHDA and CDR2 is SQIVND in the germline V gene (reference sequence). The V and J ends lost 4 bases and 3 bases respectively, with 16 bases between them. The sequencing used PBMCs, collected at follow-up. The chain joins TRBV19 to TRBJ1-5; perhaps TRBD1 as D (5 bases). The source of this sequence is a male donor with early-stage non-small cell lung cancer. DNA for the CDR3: TGTGCCAGTAGTAATGTCCGGGGCGCGAACAATCAGCCCCAGCATTTT. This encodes CASSNVRGANNQPQHF. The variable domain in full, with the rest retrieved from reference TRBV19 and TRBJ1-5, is DGGITQSPKYLFRKEGQNVTLSCEQNLNHDAMYWYRQDPGQGLRLIYYSQIVNDFQKGDIAEGYSVSREKKESFPLTVTSAQKNPTAFYLCASSNVRGANNQPQHFGDGTRLSIL.